The present TCR beta chain was sequenced within a study of identical twins (dated by TCRdb to about 2016). Some background on the complete study: To test whether fetal clonotypes persist, this study deep-sequenced TCR alpha and beta repertoires from monozygotic twins, from unrelated adults of various ages, and from cord blood. To rule out contamination, the twin experiments were replicated at different times with different library preparation protocols. Summary of the overall study and its limitations: Compared with coincidental sharing between unrelated individuals, an excess of low generation-probability sequences was observed among out-of-frame TCR alpha sequences shared between twins. Because the same donors could not be followed over many years, conclusions were based on cross-sectional statistical analysis. Zero-insertion analyses could be partly confounded by invariant T cells such as MAIT and iNKT, though diverse VJ usage argued against such confounding for most clonotypes. In monozygotic twins, recombination models systematically underestimated out-of-frame TCR alpha sharing, but the models matched the sharing seen between unrelated individuals. Fewer insertions were carried by abundant cord blood beta clonotypes; a weaker similar trend was observed in young adult naive repertoires, while no such trend was observed in memory repertoires. A weaker excess of twin sharing was found in beta out-of-frame sequences because the signal-to-noise ratio was lowered by fewer shared sequences.

The sample holds one count of this clonotype. This clone's antigen is unknown. Per-nucleotide qualities are absent, and no much larger clonotype sits a single base away. One read amounts to weak evidence. Library method: 5' RACE. Instrument on record: Illumina HiSeq 2000. Template switching introduced a universal primer binding site; the final cDNA contained a unique molecular identifier, enabling accurate counting of TCR cDNA molecules. First-strand cDNA for TCR alpha and beta chains was synthesized from specific primers in the conserved constant-segment region. To control for contamination, each cDNA library was double barcoded with a SMART-Mk sample barcode plus Illumina barcodes. Two successive PCR steps introduced TruSeq adapter sequences along with Illumina sample barcodes. The TCR alpha and beta cDNA libraries were sequenced on the Illumina HiSeq platform using custom primers. Per the authors' processing: Raw reads were processed with MiGEC to extract unique molecular identifiers, and MiXCR was used to determine CDR3 positions. Recombination models were inferred per individual with the repgenHMM and IGoR tools using an EM algorithm. The analysis of shared clonotypes was done with the tcR package in R, with sharing normalized by the product of cloneset sizes. Out-of-frame nonproductive sequences were analyzed to study raw recombination free of thymic and clonal selection effects. Using fastp at Q25 and MiXCR, TCRdb reprocessed the public reads and kept productive beta chains. Merged by CDR3 protein, the rows form single entries marked with the most common genes and DNA. The V and J calls were not made by the authors but by TCRdb's processing. Present in this sample are fewer than 250,000 distinct CDR3 sequences, around 15% of which were seen just once. 40% of the sample is in the top ten clones.

Every donor in the study was a healthy Caucasian. Three pairs of female monozygotic twins, all aged roughly 18 to 29 years, were included in the twin cohort. Positive isolation kits from Invitrogen were used to isolate CD4+ and CD8+ T cell populations. This same sample was also part of a study on T cells expressing NK-cell markers. That second publication adds: In sorted CD3+CD56+NKG2C+, CD3+CD56+NKG2C- and CD3+CD56-NKG2C+ T-cell subsets from several donors, TCR beta-chain repertoires were profiled. Among the eight sequenced donors, seven were HCMV-seropositive and one was HCMV-seronegative. In several experiments an anti-gammadeltaTCR antibody was added to restrict sorting to alphabetaTCR-expressing T cells. In a handful of donors, the dominant CD3+CD56+NKG2C+ clonotypes were among the top 10 CD8+ clonotypes and accounted for roughly 1.0-7.0% of CD8+ T cells. Those dominant clonotypes were again the most abundant among CD3+CD56-NKG2C+ cells in several donors, at about 28.3-65%. It remained unclear whether the expanded NKG2C-expressing T cell clones were specific for HCMV antigens. All eight donors whose samples were sequenced were randomly selected healthy volunteers, three of them men and five women. HCMV-specific IgG was detected in serum with a commercial ELISA kit to determine HCMV serostatus. Reads were demultiplexed and grouped by UMI with MIGEC, and clonotypes were assembled and quantified with MiTCR. Only TCR cDNA sequences supported by at least two reads were kept to exclude erroneous sequences. Downstream repertoire analysis used the tcR package, and clonotypes were matched across fractions by CDR3 nucleotide sequence plus V segment. VDJmatch was used to annotate antigen specificity against VDJdb, with one amino acid substitution allowed in CDR3.

The receptor was isolated from a young woman in good health. The specimen sequenced was CD8+ T cells sorted from blood.

The DNA sequence is TGCAGTGCTAGACTTTTCGCGGCGGCTAGCACAGATACGCAGTATTTT. This translates into CSARLFAAASTDTQYF. The chain was built from TRBV20-1 and TRBJ2-3, with the identity of the D gene unclear. The CDR3 runs 16 amino acids, cysteine and phenylalanine included. The CDR3 DNA has 48 bases and is translated from base 1. CDR1 DFQATT and CDR2 SNEGSKA were looked up in the germline V gene (reference sequence). V loses 2 bases, J loses 0 bases, and the germline ends lie 15 bases apart.